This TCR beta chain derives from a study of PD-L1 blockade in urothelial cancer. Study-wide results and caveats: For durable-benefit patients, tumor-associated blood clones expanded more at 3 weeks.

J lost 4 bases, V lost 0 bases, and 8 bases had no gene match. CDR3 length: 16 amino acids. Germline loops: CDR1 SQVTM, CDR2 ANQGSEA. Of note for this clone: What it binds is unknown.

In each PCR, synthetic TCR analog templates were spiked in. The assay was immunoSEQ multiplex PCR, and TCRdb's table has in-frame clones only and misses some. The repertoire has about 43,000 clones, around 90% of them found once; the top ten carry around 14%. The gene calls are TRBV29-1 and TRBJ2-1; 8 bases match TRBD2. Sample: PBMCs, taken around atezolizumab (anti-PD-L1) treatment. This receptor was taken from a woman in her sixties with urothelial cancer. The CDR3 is CSVEEVLAGLYNEQFF. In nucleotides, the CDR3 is TGCAGCGTTGAAGAGGTCCTAGCGGGCCTTTACAATGAGCAGTTCTTC.